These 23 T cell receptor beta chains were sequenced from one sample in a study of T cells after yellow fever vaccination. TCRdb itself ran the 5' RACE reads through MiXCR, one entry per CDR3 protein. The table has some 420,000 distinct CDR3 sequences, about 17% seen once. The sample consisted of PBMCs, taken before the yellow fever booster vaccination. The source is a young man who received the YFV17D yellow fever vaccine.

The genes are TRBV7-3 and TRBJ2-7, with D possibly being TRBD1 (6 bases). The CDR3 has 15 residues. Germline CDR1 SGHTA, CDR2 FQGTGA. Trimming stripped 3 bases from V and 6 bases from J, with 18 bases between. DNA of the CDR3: TGTGCCAGCAGCTTGACCCGGGACACCCCTCGCGAGCAGTACTTC. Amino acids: CASSLTRDTPREQYF.

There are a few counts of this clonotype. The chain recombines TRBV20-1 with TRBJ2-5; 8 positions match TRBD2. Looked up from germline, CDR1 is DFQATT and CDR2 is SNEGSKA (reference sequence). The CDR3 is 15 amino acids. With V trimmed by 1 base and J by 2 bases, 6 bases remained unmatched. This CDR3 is CSARGGLDGQETQYF. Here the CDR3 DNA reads TGCAGTGCTAGAGGGGGACTAGATGGGCAAGAGACCCAGTACTTC.

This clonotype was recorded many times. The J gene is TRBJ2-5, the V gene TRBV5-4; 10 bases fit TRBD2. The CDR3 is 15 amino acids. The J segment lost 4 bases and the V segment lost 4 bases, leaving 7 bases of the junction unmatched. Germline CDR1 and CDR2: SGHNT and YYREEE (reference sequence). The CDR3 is CASSMGLARRETQYF. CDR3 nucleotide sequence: TGTGCCAGCAGCATGGGACTAGCGAGAAGAGAGACCCAGTACTTC.

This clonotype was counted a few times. CDR3 DNA sequence: TGTGCCAGCAGCTATCGGGACAGCTACACCGGGGAGCTGTTTTTT. Protein sequence: CASSYRDSYTGELFF. V usage is TRBV6-6 and J usage is TRBJ2-2; 7 nucleotides match TRBD1. In germline, CDR1 is MNHNY, CDR2 SVGAGI (reference sequence). Trimming took 6 bases from V and 3 from J; bases not matched to a gene: 7. This CDR3 has 15 amino acids.

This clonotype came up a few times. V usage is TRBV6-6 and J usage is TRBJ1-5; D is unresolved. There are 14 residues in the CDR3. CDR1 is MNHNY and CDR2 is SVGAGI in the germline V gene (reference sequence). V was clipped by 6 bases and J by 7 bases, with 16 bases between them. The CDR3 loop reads CASRLTGGGQPQHF. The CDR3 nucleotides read TGTGCCAGCAGGCTGACGGGAGGAGGGCAGCCCCAGCATTTT.

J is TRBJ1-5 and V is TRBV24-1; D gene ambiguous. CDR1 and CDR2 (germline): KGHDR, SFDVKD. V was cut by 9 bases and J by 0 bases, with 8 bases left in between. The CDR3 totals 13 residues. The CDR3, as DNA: TGTGCCACCCAGCTATATAGCAATCAGCCCCAGCATTTT. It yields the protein CATQLYSNQPQHF.

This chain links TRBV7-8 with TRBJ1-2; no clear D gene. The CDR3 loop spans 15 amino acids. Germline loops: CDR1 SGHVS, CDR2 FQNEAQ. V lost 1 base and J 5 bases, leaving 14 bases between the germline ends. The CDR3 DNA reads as TGTGCCAGCAGCTTAGTCCCAGAACAAAGATATGGCTACACCTTC. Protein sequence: CASSLVPEQRYGYTF.

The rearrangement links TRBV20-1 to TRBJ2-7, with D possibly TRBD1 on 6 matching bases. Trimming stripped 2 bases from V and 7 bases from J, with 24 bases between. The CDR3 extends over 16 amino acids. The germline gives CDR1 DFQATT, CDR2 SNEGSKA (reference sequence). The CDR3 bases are TGCAGTGCTAGACCCGTCCTCGGCCAGGGGTTTGAAGAGCAGTACTTC. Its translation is CSARPVLGQGFEEQYF.

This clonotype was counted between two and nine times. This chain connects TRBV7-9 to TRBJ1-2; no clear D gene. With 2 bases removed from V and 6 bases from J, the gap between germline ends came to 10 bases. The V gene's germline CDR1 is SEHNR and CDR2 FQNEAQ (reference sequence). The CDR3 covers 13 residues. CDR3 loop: CASSLLSEHGYTF. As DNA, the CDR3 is TGTGCCAGCAGCTTACTCTCCGAGCATGGCTACACCTTC.

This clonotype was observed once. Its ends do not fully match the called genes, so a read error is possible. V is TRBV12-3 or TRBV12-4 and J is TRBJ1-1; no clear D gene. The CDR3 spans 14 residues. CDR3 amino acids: CSSSFKVVNTEAFF. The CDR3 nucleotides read TGTTCCAGCAGTTTCAAGGTGGTAAACACTGAAGCTTTCTTT.

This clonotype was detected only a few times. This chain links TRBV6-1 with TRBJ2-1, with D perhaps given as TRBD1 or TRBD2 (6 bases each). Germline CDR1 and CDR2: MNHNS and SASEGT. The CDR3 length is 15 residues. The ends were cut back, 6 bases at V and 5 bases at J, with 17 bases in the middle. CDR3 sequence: CASSAVLGGHNEQFF. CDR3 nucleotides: TGTGCCAGCAGCGCCGTGCTGGGGGGCCACAATGAGCAGTTCTTC.

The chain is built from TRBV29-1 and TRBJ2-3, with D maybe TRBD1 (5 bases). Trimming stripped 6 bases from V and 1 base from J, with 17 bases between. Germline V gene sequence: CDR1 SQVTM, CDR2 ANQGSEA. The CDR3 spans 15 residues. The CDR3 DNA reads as TGCAGCGTCGTTGGGGCTCCTCTCGGCACAGATACGCAGTATTTT. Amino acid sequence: CSVVGAPLGTDTQYF.

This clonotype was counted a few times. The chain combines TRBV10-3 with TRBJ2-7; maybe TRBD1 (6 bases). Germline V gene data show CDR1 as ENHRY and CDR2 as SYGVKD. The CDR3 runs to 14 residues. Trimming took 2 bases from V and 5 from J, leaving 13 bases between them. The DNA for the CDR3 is TGTGCCATCAGTGAGCGTGGGCAGGGGAACGAGCAGTACTTC. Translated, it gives CAISERGQGNEQYF.

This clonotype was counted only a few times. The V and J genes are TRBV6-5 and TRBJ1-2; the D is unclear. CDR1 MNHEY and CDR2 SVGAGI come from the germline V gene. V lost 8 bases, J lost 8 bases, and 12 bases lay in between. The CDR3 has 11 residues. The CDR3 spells CASVSARGYTF. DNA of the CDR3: TGTGCCAGCGTCTCGGCCCGGGGCTACACCTTC.

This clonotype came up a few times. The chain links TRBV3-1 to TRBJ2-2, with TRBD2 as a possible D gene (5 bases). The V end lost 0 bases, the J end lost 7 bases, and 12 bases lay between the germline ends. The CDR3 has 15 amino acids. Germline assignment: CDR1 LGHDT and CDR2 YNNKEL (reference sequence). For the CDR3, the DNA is TGTGCCAGCAGCCAAGAGGAAAAGCGGAGCGGGGAGCTGTTTTTT. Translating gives CASSQEEKRSGELFF.

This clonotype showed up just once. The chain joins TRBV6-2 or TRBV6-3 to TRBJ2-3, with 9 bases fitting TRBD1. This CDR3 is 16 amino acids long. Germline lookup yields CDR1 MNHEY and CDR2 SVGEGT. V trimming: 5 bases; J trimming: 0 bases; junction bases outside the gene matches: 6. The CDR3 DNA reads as TGTGCCAGCAGTACCCGGACAGGGGCAAGCACAGATACGCAGTATTTT. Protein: CASSTRTGASTDTQYF.

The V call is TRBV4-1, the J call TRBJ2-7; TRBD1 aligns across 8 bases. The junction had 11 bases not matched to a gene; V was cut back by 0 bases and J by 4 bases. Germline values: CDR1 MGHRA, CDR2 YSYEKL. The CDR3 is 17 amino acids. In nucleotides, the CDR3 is TGCGCCAGCAGCCAAGATTCGGGCAGGGGGCGGGCATACGAGCAGTACTTC. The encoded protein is CASSQDSGRGRAYEQYF.

CDR3 amino acids: CASSGARTSTDTQYF. The CDR3 bases are TGTGCCAGCAGTGGGGCCAGGACCAGCACAGATACGCAGTATTTT. This sequence joins TRBV2 and TRBJ2-3; no firm D call. Germline V gene lookup returns CDR1 SNHLY and CDR2 FYNNEI. Trimming took off 4 bases at V and 0 bases at J, with 11 bases between the two ends. The CDR3 extends over 15 amino acids.

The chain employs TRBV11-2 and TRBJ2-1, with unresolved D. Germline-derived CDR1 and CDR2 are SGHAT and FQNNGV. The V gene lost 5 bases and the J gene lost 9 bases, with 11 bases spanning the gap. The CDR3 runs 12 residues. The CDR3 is CASSPPLGEQFF. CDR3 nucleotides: TGTGCCAGCAGCCCCCCCCTGGGTGAGCAGTTCTTC.

The CDR3 is CASNGYRGAEAFF. The DNA for the CDR3 is TGTGCCAGCAACGGGTACAGGGGAGCTGAAGCTTTCTTT. The chain joins TRBV12-3 or TRBV12-4 to TRBJ1-1, with 7 bases lining up with TRBD1. The CDR3 is made up of 13 amino acids. The junction had 8 bases not matched to a gene; V was cut back by 7 bases and J by 6 bases.

The CDR3 here is CASSLGPPGTTDTQYF. As DNA, the CDR3 is TGTGCCAGCAGCTTAGGCCCCCCGGGTACGACGGATACGCAGTATTTT. The chain has TRBV7-2 and TRBJ2-3; D is unresolved. Germline CDR1 and CDR2: SGHTA and FQGNSA. The length of the CDR3 is 16 residues. With 1 base removed from V and 6 bases from J, the gap between germline ends came to 17 bases.

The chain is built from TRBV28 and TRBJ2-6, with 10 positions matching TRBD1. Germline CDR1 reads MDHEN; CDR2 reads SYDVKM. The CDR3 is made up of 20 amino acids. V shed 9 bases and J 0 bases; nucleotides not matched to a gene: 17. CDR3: CASLTTGWTGGGSGANVLTF. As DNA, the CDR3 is TGTGCCAGTCTCACTACCGGCTGGACAGGGGGAGGCTCTGGGGCCAACGTCCTGACTTTC.

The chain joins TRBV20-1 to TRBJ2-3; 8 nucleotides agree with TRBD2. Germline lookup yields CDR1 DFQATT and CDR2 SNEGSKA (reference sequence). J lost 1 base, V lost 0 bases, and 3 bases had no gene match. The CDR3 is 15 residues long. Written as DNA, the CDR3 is TGCAGTGCTAGAGATCCACTAGCGGGCACAGATACGCAGTATTTT. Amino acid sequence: CSARDPLAGTDTQYF.